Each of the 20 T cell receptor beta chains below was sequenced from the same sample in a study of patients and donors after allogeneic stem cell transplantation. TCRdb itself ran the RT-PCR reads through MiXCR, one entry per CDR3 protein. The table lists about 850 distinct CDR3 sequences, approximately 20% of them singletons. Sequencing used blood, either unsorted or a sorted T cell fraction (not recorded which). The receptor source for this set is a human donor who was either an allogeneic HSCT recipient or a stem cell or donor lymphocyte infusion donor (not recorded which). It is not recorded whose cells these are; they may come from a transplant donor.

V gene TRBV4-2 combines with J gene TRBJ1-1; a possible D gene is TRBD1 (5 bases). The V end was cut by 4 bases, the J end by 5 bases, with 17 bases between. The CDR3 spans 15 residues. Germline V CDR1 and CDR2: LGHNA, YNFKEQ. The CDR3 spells CASSPGGVGRTEAFF. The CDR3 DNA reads TGTGCCAGCAGCCCCGGGGGAGTCGGTAGGACTGAAGCTTTCTTT.

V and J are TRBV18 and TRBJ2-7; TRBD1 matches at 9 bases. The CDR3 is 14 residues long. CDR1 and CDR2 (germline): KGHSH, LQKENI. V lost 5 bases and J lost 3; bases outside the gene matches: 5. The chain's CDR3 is CASSTTGGNYEQYF. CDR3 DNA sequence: TGTGCCAGCTCAACGACAGGGGGAAACTACGAGCAGTACTTC.

The DNA of the CDR3 is TGTGCCAGCAGCGTATCCGGGACAGGGAACACTGAAGCTTTCTTT. Amino acids: CASSVSGTGNTEAFF. The chain is built from TRBV7-2 and TRBJ1-1; TRBD1 aligns across 8 bases. The germline CDR1 and CDR2 sequences are SGHTA and FQGNSA. CDR3 size: 15 residues. Trimming at V came to 5 bases and at J to 1 base, leaving 6 bases not matched to a gene. The variable domain in full, with the rest retrieved from reference TRBV7-2 and TRBJ1-1, is GAGVSQSPSNKVTEKGKDVELRCDPISGHTALYWYRQSLGQGLEFLIYFQGNSAPDKSGLPSDRFSAERTGGSVSTLTIQRTQQEDSAVYLCASSVSGTGNTEAFFGQGTRLTVV.

The CDR3: CASSEGSTGGMIGYTF. The CDR3 DNA is TGTGCCAGCAGTGAAGGGTCGACAGGGGGAATGATAGGCTACACCTTC. This chain connects TRBV25-1 to TRBJ1-2, with 9 bases aligning to TRBD1. The CDR3 contains 16 residues. Germline CDR1 MGHDK, CDR2 SYGVNS. Trimming at V came to 2 bases and at J to 8 bases, leaving 12 bases not matched to a gene.

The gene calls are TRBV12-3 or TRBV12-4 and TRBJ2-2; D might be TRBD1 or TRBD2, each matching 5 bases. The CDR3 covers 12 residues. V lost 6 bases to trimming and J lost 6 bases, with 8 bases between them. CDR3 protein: CASSGAAGELFF. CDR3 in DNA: TGTGCCAGCAGCGGGGCGGCCGGGGAGCTGTTTTTT.

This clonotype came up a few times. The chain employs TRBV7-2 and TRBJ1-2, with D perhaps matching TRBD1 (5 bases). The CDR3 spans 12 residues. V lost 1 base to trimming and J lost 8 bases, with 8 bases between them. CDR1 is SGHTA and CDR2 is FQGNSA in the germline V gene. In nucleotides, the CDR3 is TGTGCCAGCAGCTTAGATAGGGGAGGCTACACCTTC. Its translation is CASSLDRGGYTF.

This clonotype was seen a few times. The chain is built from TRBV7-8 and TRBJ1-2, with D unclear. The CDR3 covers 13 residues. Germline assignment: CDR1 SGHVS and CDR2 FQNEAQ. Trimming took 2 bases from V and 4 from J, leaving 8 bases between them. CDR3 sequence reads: CASSLSQIYGYTF. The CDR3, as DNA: TGTGCCAGCAGCTTAAGCCAGATCTATGGCTACACCTTC.

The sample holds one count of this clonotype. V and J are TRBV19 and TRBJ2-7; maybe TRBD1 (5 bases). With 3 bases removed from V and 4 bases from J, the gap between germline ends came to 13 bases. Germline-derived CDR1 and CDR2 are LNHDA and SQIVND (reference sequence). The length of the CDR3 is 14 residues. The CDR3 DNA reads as TGTGCCAGTAGTATCCTTAGGGGAAATTACGAGCAGTACTTC. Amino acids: CASSILRGNYEQYF.

This chain's CDR3 is CASSLARAGHTEAFF. As DNA, the CDR3 is TGTGCCAGCAGCTTAGCTCGGGCAGGGCACACTGAAGCTTTCTTT. The rearrangement uses TRBV7-2 and TRBJ1-1; the D gene is possibly TRBD1 (5 bases). The CDR3 loop spans 15 amino acids. The V end lost 0 bases, the J end lost 3 bases, and 11 bases lay between the germline ends. Germline-derived CDR1 and CDR2 are SGHTA and FQGNSA.

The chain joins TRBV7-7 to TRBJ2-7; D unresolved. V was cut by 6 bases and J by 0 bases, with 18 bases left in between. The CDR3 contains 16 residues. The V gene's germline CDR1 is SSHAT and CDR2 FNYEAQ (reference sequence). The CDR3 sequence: CASSLSPGTHSYEQYF. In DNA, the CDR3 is TGTGCCAGCAGTCTCTCCCCGGGCACCCACTCCTACGAGCAGTACTTC.

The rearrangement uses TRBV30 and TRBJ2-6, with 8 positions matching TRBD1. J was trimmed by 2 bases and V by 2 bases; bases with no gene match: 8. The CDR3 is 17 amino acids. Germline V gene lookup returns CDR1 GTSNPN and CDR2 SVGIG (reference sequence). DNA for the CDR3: TGTGCCTGGAGTCCGGACAGGGTTAACGCTGGGGCCAACGTCCTGACTTTC. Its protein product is CAWSPDRVNAGANVLTF.

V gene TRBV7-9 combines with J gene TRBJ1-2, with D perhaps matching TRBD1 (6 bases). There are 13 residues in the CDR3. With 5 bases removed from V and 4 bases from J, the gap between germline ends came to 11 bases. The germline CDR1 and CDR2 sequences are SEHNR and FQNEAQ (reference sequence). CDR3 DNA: TGTGCCAGCAGCCGGACAGAGGGCTATGGCTACACCTTC. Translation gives CASSRTEGYGYTF.

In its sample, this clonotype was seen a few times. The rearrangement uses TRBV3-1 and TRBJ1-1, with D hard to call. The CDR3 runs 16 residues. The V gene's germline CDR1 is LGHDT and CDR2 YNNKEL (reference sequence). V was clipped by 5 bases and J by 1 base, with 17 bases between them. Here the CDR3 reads CASSTDGGFPNTEAFF. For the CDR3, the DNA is TGTGCCAGCAGCACGGATGGTGGTTTCCCGAACACTGAAGCTTTCTTT. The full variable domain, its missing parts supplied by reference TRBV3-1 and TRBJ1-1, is DTAVSQTPKYLVTQMGNDKSIKCEQNLGHDTMYWYKQDSKKFLKIMFSYNNKELIINETVPNRFSPKSPDKAHLNLHINSLELGDSAVYFCASSTDGGFPNTEAFFGQGTRLTVV.

CDR3 DNA: TGTGCCAGCAGCCGAACTAGCGGGGGGCCTATGGACTACGAGCAGTACTTC. This gives the protein CASSRTSGGPMDYEQYF. The chain employs TRBV7-2 and TRBJ2-7, with 12 positions matching TRBD2. Germline-derived CDR1 and CDR2 are SGHTA and FQGNSA. V was pared by 5 bases and J by 3 bases, with 11 bases of the junction left unmatched. The CDR3 covers 17 residues.

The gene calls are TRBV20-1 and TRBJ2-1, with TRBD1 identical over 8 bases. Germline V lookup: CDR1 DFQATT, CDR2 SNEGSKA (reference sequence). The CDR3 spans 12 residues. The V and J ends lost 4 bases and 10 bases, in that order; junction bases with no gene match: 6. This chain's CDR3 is CSATQGVREQFF. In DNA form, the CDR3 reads TGCAGTGCTACACAGGGGGTTCGGGAGCAGTTCTTC.

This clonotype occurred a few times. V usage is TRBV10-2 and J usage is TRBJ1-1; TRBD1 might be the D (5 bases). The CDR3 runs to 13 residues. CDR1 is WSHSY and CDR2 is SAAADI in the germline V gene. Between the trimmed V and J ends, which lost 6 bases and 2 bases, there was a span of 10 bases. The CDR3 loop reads CASRRDGNTEAFF. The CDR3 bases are TGCGCCAGCAGGCGGGACGGAAACACTGAAGCTTTCTTT.

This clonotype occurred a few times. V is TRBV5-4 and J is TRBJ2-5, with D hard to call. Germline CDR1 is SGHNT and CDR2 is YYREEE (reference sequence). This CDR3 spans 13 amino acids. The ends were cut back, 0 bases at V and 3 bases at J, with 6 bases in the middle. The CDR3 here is CASSLEQKETQYF. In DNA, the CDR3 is TGTGCCAGCAGCTTGGAGCAGAAAGAGACCCAGTACTTC.

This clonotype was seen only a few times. The CDR3 loop is CASSLGHIYEQYF. The CDR3 DNA sequence: TGTGCCAGCAGTTTAGGGCATATCTACGAGCAGTACTTC. V is TRBV28 and J is TRBJ2-7; no clear D. Germline loops: CDR1 MDHEN, CDR2 SYDVKM. This CDR3 spans 13 amino acids. V lost 2 bases and J 3 bases, leaving 8 bases between the germline ends.

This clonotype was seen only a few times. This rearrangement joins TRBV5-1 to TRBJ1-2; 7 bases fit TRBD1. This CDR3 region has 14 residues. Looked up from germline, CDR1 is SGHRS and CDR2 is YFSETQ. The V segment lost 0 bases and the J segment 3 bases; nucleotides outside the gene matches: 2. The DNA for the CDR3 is TGCGCCAGCAGCTTGGCCGGACAGGACTATGGCTACACCTTC. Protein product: CASSLAGQDYGYTF.

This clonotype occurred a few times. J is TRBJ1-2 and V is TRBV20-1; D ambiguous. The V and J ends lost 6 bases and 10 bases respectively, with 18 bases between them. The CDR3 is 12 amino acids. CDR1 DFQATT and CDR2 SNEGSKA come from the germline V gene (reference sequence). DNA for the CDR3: TGCAGTGCCCTGGTGGACTCACGCGACTACACCTTC. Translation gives CSALVDSRDYTF.